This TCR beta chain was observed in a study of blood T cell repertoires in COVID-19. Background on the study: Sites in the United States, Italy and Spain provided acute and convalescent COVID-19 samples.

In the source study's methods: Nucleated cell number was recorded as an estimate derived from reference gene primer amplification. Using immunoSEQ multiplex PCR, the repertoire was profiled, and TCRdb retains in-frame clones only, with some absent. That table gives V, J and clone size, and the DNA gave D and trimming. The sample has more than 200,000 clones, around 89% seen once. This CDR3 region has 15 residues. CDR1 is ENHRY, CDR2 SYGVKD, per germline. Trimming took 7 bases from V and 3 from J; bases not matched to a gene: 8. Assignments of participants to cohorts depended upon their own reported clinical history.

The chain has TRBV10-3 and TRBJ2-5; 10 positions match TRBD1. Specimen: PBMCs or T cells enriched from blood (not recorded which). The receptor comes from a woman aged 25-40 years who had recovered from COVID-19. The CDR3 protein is CAIMSPTGGKETQYF. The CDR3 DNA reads TGTGCCATCATGTCCCCGACAGGGGGCAAAGAGACCCAGTACTTC.